This T cell receptor beta chain derives from a study of T-cell memory formation after mild COVID-19. Across the study: Each donor largely had its own TCR clusters. Study-wide results and limits: A balance of CD4 and CD8 characterized clones contracting day 15 to 85, whereas later expanders leaned CD4+. The second-wave clones peaking on day 37 were not confirmed as SARS-CoV-2-specific. Contracting CD4+ clones were located mainly in CM and EM, and CD8+ clones in EMRA.

Per the germline V gene, CDR1 is SGHDT and CDR2 is YYEEEE. Trimming at V came to 0 bases and at J to 10 bases, leaving 8 bases not matched to a gene. This CDR3 is 15 amino acids long. To note about this clonotype: Its antigen is still unknown.

A single record per CDR3 protein comes from TCRdb applying MiXCR to the 5' RACE reads. The table lists 350,000 or so distinct CDR3 sequences, 20% to 25% of them singletons. The material sequenced was PBMCs or a T cell subset sorted from them (not recorded which). The gene calls are TRBV5-6 and TRBJ2-5; TRBD2 aligns across 11 bases. The TCR comes from an adult woman who had mild COVID-19 (a few samples of this study predate the infection). Cell type and time point are not known. CDR3 sequence reads: CASSLELAGVPDQYF. CDR3 in DNA: TGTGCCAGCAGCTTGGAACTAGCGGGGGTCCCTGACCAGTACTTC.